This TCR beta chain was captured in a study of cytomegalovirus exposure and HLA in healthy donors. The study's findings and limits: According to a later analysis, TCR clusters from the first cohort tended to co-occur in the roughly 130 validation repertoires. Despite most TCR sequences being rare, some public TCRs occurred in many donors.

The data were produced by immunoSEQ multiplex PCR, yet TCRdb's version contains in-frame clones alone and is incomplete. The profile covers 160,000 or so clones, with about 86% appearing a single time and 1.4% taken by the ten largest. A note on this clone: Its specificity is not known.

CDR3 length: 18 residues. The trim removed 0 bases at V and 3 bases at J, leaving 6 bases unmatched. Looked up from germline, CDR1 is LNHDA and CDR2 is SQIVND (reference sequence). Sequencing input: PBMCs. The V gene is TRBV19, the J gene TRBJ1-5; 12 nucleotides align to TRBD1. The TCR sequence derives from a woman aged 25 to 45 in good health and CMV-seronegative. CDR3 region: CASSIDRGQGAHNQPQHF. The CDR3 DNA is TGTGCCAGTAGTATAGATCGGGGACAGGGGGCACACAATCAGCCCCAGCATTTT.